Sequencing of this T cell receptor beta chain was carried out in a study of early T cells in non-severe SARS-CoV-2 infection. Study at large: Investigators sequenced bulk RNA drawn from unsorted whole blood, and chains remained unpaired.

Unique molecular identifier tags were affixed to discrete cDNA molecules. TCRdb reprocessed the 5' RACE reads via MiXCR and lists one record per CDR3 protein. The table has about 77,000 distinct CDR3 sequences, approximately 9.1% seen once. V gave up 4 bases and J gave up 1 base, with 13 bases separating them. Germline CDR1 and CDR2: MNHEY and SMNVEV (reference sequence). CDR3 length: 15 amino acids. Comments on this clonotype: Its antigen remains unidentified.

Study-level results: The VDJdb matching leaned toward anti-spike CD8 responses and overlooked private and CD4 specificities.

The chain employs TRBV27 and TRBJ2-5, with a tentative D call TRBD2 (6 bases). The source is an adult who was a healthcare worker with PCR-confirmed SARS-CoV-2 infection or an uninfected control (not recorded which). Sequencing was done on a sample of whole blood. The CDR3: CASSSHPGSQETQYF. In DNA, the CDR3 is TGTGCCAGCAGTTCCCACCCCGGGAGCCAAGAGACCCAGTACTTC.